Listed below are T cell receptor beta chains from one sample, sequenced in a study of T cell responses to AZD1222 COVID-19 vaccine. Some clones are missing from TCRdb's copy, which holds only in-frame ones; the method was immunoSEQ multiplex PCR. The repertoire holds under 150,000 clones, with 93% as singletons. The sequenced sample was peripheral blood, obtained on day 0 of AZD1222 vaccination. The source is an adult in good health. The CDR3 runs from the conserved cysteine through the conserved F or W. D genes are given only for firm matches. The size of a clone is reported for some rows only, either as once, few or many, or as a class for expanded clones.

>-|TRBV5-4|TRBJ1-1|-|14
TGTGCCAGCAGCTTGGAATGGGCCAACACTGAAGCTTTCTTT
CASSLEWANTEAFF
>-|TRBV6-1|TRBJ1-2|-|13
TGTGCCAGCAGTGAGTATGGAATCTTGGGCTACACCTTC
CASSEYGILGYTF
>-|TRBV12-3/TRBV12-4|TRBJ1-1|-|13
TGTGCCAGCAGTTTCCGACTGAACACTGAAGCTTTCTTT
CASSFRLNTEAFF
>TRBD2|TRBV5-1|TRBJ2-5|-|15
TGCGCCAGCAGCCCCCGGGACTATCCCCAAGAGACCCAGTACTTC
CASSPRDYPQETQYF
>TRBD2|TRBV5-6|TRBJ2-5|once|14
TGTGCCAGCAGCATGGGACTAGATCAAGAGACCCAGTACTTC
CASSMGLDQETQYF
>-|TRBV2|TRBJ2-1|-|12
TGTGCCAGCAACGAAGGGGGTTCCCAGCAGTTCTTC
CASNEGGSQQFF
>-|TRBV18|TRBJ1-5|once|15
TGTGCCAGCTCCGAAAACGGAGGCGGCGGTCAGCCCCAGCATTTT
CASSENGGGGQPQHF
>-|TRBV4-3|TRBJ2-6|-|17
TGCGCCAGCAGCCAAAACAATCCAGGGTCCGGGGCCAACGTCCTGACTTTC
CASSQNNPGSGANVLTF
>-|TRBV11-2|TRBJ1-2|-|12
TGTGCCAGCAGCCCCTCTAACTATGGCTACACCTTC
CASSPSNYGYTF
>TRBD2|TRBV4-3|TRBJ2-1|-|15
TGCGCCAGCAGCCAAGTCTCTAGCGGGGGCGATGAGCAGTTCTTC
CASSQVSSGGDEQFF
>TRBD1|TRBV7-6|TRBJ2-1|few|15
TGTGCCAGCAGCTTAGGACAGGGGGTTATCAATGAGCAGTTCTTC
CASSLGQGVINEQFF
>-|TRBV5-1|TRBJ1-5|-|15
TGCGCCAGCAGCTTGACAGGAAACCCCGAGCAGCCCCAGCATTTT
CASSLTGNPEQPQHF